The rows below give T cell receptor beta chains drawn from one sample of a study of OX40 agonist ivuxolimab in advanced cancers. The data were produced by immunoSEQ multiplex PCR, yet TCRdb's version contains in-frame clones alone and is incomplete. This table holds about 98,000 clones, less than 90% found once. The specimen comprised CD4+ or CD8+ T cells sorted from blood, sampled in a trial of the OX40 agonist ivuxolimab. These receptor sequences come from an adult with an advanced solid tumor such as melanoma, head and neck, liver or kidney cancer. Both conserved end residues are part of each CDR3. Fields, in order: J gene, V gene, D gene, clone size, CDR3 protein, CDR3 DNA. D genes are given only for firm matches. Not every row has a clone size; where given, it reads once, few, many or a size class.

TRBJ2-1 TRBV28 . . CASSGRLSSYNEQFF TGTGCCAGCAGTGGCCGTTTAAGCTCCTACAATGAGCAGTTCTTC
TRBJ2-3 TRBV7-6 TRBD2 . CASSSGLAGPTDTQYF TGTGCCAGCAGCTCGGGACTAGCGGGGCCCACAGATACGCAGTATTTT
TRBJ1-3 TRBV18 . . CASSPRAVPVLNSGNTIYF TGTGCCAGCTCACCACGGGCCGTCCCGGTGCTGAACTCTGGAAACACCATATATTTT
TRBJ1-1 TRBV19 TRBD1 . CASSTRDRVNTEAFF TGTGCCAGTAGTACTAGGGACAGGGTGAACACTGAAGCTTTCTTT
TRBJ1-1 TRBV27 . once CASSLVGGAAGFF TGTGCCAGCAGTTTAGTGGGGGGGGCCGCAGGTTTCTTT
TRBJ1-5 TRBV5-1 TRBD1 . CASSPGTGESNQPQHF TGCGCCAGCAGCCCAGGGACAGGGGAAAGCAATCAGCCCCAGCATTTT
TRBJ1-1 TRBV28 . . CASSPPEDTEAFF TGTGCCAGCAGTCCTCCAGAGGACACTGAAGCTTTCTTT
TRBJ2-5 TRBV30 TRBD1 . CAWSVQGAETQYF TGTGCCTGGAGTGTCCAGGGGGCGGAGACCCAGTACTTC
TRBJ1-1 TRBV7-9 . once CASSVQDIPQAFF TGTGCCAGCAGCGTCCAGGATATCCCCCAAGCTTTCTTT
TRBJ2-3 TRBV5-4 TRBD1 . CASSRQGAGDTQYF TGTGCCAGCAGCCGACAGGGGGCTGGAGATACGCAGTATTTT
TRBJ2-3 TRBV7-2 . . CASSLYDTQYF TGTGCCAGCAGCCTCTACGATACGCAGTATTTT
TRBJ1-2 TRBV28 TRBD1 . CASSPPDRGSYGYTF TGTGCCAGCAGTCCTCCGGACAGGGGTAGCTATGGCTACACCTTC
TRBJ1-4 TRBV6-6 . . CASSYSGLVEKLFF TGTGCCAGCAGTTACTCAGGCTTAGTTGAAAAACTGTTTTTT
TRBJ1-1 TRBV6-1 . once CASRRRNTEAFF TGTGCCAGCAGACGCAGGAACACTGAAGCTTTCTTT